This TCR beta chain was sequenced in a study of beta chain features in type 1 diabetes. In the study overall: Age, gender, cell numbers and subset yield matched between patients and controls. Whole-study findings and limits: Although PCR might favor shorter templates, it would do so equally in patients and controls.

Concerning this clone itself: Its antigen is undetermined.

CD45RO/CCR7/CD25/CD127/CD95/CD27 sorting isolated CD4+ naive, central memory, regulatory and stem cell-like memory cells. Expressed TCRB transcripts were sequenced after all isolated RNA was converted to cDNA. Clones were read by immunoSEQ multiplex PCR, and TCRdb kept only the in-frame ones, dropping some. The table lists around 430,000 clones, about 32% of them singletons. The CDR3 has 16 residues. Germline V gene sequence: CDR1 MNHNS, CDR2 SASEGT. Trimming took 6 bases from V and 1 from J; bases not matched to a gene: 10. The V and J genes are TRBV6-1 and TRBJ2-3; 7 positions agree with TRBD1. Sequencing was carried out using naive CD4+ T cells from blood. This receptor was obtained from a man younger than 30 in good health. The CDR3 region is CASSERQGSGTDTQYF. The DNA for the CDR3 is TGTGCCAGCAGCGAACGACAGGGTTCAGGCACAGATACGCAGTATTTT.